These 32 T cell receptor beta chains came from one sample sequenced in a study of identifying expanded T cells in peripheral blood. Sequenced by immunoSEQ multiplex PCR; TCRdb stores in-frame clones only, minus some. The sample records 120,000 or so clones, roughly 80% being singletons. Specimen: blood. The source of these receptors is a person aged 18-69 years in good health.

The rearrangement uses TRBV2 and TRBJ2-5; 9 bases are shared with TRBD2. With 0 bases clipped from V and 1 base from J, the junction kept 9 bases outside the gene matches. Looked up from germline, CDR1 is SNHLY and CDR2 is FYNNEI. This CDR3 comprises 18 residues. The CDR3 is CASSEALGTSNAQETQYF. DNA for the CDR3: TGTGCCAGCAGTGAAGCGCTGGGGACTAGCAATGCCCAAGAGACCCAGTACTTC. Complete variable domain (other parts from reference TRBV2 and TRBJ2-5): EPEVTQTPSHQVTQMGQEVILRCVPISNHLYFYWYRQILGQKVEFLVSFYNNEISEKSEIFDDQFSVERPDGSNFTLKIRSTKLEDSAMYFCASSEALGTSNAQETQYFGPGTRLLVL.

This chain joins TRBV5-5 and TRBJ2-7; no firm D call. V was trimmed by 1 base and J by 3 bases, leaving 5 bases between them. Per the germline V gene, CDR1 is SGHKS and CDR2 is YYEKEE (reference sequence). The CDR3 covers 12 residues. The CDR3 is CASSLTSYEQYF. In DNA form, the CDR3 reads TGTGCCAGCAGCTTGACCAGCTACGAGCAGTACTTC.

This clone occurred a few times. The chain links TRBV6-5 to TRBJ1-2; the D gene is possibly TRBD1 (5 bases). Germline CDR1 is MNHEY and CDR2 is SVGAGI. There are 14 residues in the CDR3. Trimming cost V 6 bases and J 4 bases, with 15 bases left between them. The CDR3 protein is CASSSFGTLYGYTF. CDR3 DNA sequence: TGTGCCAGCAGCTCCTTCGGGACGCTCTATGGCTACACCTTC.

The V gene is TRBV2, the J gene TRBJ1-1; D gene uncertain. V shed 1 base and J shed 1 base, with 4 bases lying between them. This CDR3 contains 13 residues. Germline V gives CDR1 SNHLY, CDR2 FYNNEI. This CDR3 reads CASSEDENTEAFF. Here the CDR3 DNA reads TGTGCCAGCAGTGAAGACGAGAACACTGAAGCTTTCTTT.

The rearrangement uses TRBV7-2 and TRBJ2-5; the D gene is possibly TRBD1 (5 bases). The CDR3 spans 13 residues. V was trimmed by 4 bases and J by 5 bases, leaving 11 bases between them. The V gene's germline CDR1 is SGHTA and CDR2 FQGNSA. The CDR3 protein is CASSSGIVETQYF. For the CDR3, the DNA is TGTGCCAGCAGCTCAGGGATTGTGGAGACCCAGTACTTC. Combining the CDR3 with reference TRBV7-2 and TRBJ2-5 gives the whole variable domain GAGVSQSPSNKVTEKGKDVELRCDPISGHTALYWYRQSLGQGLEFLIYFQGNSAPDKSGLPSDRFSAERTGGSVSTLTIQRTQQEDSAVYLCASSSGIVETQYFGPGTRLLVL.

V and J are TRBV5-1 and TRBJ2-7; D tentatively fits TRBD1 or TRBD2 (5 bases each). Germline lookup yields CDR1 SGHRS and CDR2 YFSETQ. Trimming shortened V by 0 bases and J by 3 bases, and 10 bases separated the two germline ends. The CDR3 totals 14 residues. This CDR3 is CASSLDGANYEQYF. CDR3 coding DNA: TGCGCCAGCAGCTTGGACGGGGCCAACTACGAGCAGTACTTC. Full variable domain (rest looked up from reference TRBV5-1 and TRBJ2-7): KAGVTQTPRYLIKTRGQQVTLSCSPISGHRSVSWYQQTPGQGLQFLFEYFSETQRNKGNFPGRFSGRQFSNSRSEMNVSTLELGDSALYLCASSLDGANYEQYFGPGTRLTVT.

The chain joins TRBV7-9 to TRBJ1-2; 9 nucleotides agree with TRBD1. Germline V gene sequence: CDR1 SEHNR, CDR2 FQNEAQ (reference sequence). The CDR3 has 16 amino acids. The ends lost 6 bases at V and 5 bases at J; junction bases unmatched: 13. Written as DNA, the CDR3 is TGTGCCAGCAGTCCCATAGAAGGACAGGGGAAATATGGCTACACCTTC. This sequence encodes CASSPIEGQGKYGYTF.

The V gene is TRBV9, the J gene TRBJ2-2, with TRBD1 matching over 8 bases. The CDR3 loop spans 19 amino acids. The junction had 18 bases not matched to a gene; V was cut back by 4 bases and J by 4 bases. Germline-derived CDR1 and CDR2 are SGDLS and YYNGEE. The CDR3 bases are TGTGCCAGCAGCACCAAATTGGCCCGACAGGGGATCAGCACCGGGGAGCTGTTTTTT. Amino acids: CASSTKLARQGISTGELFF.

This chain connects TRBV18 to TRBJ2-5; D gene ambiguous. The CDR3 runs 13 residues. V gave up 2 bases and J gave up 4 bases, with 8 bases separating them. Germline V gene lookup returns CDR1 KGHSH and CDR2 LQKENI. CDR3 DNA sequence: TGTGCCAGCTCACCAGCTGTTGGAGAGACCCAGTACTTC. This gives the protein CASSPAVGETQYF.

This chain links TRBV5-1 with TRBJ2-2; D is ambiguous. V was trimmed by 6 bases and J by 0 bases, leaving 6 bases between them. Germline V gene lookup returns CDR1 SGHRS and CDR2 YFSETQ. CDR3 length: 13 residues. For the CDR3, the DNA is TGCGCCAGCACAGCGCCGAACACCGGGGAGCTGTTTTTT. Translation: CASTAPNTGELFF.

The CDR3 nucleotides are TGTGCCAGCAGCTTACATCCGGGACAGGGGCAAGAGACCCAGTACTTC. Translated, it gives CASSLHPGQGQETQYF. V gene TRBV5-5 combines with J gene TRBJ2-5; 10 positions agree with TRBD1. After removal of 2 bases from V and 2 bases from J, the junction contained 6 bases not matched to a gene. Germline CDR1 is SGHKS and CDR2 is YYEKEE (reference sequence). The CDR3 is 16 amino acids.

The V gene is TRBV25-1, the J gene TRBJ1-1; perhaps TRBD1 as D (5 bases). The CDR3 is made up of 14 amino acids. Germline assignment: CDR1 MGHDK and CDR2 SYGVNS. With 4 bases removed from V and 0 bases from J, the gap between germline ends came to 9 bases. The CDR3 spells CASSARQLNTEAFF. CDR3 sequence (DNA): TGTGCCAGCAGTGCCAGACAGCTGAACACTGAAGCTTTCTTT.

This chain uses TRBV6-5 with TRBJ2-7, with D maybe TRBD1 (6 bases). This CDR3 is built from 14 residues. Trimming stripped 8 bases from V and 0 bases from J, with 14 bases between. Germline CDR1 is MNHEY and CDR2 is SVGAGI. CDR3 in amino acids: CASQINRASYEQYF. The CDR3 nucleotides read TGTGCCAGCCAGATAAACAGGGCCTCCTACGAGCAGTACTTC.

The chain's CDR3 is CPPGTGVFGNQPQHF. The CDR3 DNA reads TGTCCCCCGGGGACAGGGGTATTCGGCAATCAGCCCCAGCATTTT. The genes are TRBV6-6 and TRBJ1-5, with 10 bases identical to TRBD1. The CDR3 has 15 amino acids. Germline values: CDR1 MNHNY, CDR2 SVGAGI (reference sequence).

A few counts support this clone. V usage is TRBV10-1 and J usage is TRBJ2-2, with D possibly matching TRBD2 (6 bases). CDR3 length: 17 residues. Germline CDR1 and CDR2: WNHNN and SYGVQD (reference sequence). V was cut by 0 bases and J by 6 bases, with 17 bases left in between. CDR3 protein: CASSESTPGEFPGELFF. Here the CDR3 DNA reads TGCGCCAGCAGTGAGTCTACCCCGGGGGAGTTTCCCGGGGAGCTGTTTTTT.

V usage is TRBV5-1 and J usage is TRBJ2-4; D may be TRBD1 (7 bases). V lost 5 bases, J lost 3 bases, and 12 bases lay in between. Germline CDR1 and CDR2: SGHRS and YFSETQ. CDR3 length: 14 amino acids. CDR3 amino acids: CASSYQGGKNIQYF. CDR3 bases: TGCGCCAGCAGTTATCAGGGGGGCAAAAACATTCAGTACTTC.

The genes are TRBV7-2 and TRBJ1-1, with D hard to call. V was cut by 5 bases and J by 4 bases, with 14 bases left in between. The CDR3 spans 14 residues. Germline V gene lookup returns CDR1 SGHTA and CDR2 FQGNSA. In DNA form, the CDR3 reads TGTGCCAGCAGCCTGAAACTTTGGGGCACTGAAGCTTTCTTT. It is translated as CASSLKLWGTEAFF.

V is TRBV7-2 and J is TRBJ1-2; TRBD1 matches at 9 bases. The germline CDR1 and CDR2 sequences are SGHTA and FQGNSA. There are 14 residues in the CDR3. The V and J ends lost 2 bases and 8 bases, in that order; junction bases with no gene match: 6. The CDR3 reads CASSLYRGPGGYTF. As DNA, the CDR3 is TGTGCCAGCAGCTTATACAGGGGGCCTGGCGGCTACACCTTC.

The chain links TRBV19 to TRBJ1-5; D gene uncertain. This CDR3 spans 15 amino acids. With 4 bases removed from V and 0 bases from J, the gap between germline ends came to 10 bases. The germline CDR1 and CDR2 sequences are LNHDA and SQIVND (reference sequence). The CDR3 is CASSKVSTSNQPQHF. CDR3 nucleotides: TGTGCCAGTAGTAAGGTCAGCACTAGCAATCAGCCCCAGCATTTT.

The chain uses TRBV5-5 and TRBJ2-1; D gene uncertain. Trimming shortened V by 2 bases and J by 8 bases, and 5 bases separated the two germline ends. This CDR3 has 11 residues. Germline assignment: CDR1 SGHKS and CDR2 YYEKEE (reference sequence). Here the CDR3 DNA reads TGTGCCAGCAGCTTTGGGTATGAGCAGTTCTTC. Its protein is CASSFGYEQFF.

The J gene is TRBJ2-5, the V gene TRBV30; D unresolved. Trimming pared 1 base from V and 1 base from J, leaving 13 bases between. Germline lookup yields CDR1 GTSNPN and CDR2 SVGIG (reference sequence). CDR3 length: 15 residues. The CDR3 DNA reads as TGTGCCTGGAGTGCTCGGACCCGAATCCAAGAGACCCAGTACTTC. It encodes CAWSARTRIQETQYF.

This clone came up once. This CDR3 reads CSVYRVGEPGHGYTF. The DNA for the CDR3 is TGCAGCGTTTATAGGGTGGGGGAGCCGGGGCACGGCTACACCTTC. V gene TRBV29-1 combines with J gene TRBJ1-2; perhaps TRBD1 as D (5 bases). Germline V gene lookup returns CDR1 SQVTM and CDR2 ANQGSEA. CDR3 length: 15 residues. The ends were cut back, 5 bases at V and 8 bases at J, with 24 bases in the middle.

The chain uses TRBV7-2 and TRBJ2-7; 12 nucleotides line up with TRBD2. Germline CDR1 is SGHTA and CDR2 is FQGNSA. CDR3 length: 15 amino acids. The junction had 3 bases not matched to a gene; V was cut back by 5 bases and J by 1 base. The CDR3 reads CASSVTSGRSYEQYF. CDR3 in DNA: TGTGCCAGCAGCGTGACTAGCGGGAGATCCTACGAGCAGTACTTC.

This chain's CDR3 is CSAPINEKLFF. The CDR3 region has the DNA TGCAGTGCGCCCATTAATGAAAAACTGTTTTTT. The V call is TRBV20-1, the J call TRBJ1-4; no firm D call. Germline CDR1 and CDR2: DFQATT and SNEGSKA (reference sequence). This CDR3 has 11 residues. With 6 bases removed from V and 4 bases from J, the gap between germline ends came to 6 bases.

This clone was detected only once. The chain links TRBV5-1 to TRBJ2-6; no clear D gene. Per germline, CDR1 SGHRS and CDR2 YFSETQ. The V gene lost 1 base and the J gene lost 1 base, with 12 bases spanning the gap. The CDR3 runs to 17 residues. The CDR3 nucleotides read TGCGCCAGCAGCTTGTCTGGCAGTTGGTCTGGGGCCAACGTCCTGACTTTC. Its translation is CASSLSGSWSGANVLTF.

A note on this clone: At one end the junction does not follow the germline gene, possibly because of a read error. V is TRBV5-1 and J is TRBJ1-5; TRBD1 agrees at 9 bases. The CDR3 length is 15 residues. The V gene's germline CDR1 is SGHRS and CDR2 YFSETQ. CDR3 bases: TGCGCCAGCAGCTCGGGACAGGGTAGCCATCAGCCCCAGCATTTT. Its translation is CASSSGQGSHQPQHF.

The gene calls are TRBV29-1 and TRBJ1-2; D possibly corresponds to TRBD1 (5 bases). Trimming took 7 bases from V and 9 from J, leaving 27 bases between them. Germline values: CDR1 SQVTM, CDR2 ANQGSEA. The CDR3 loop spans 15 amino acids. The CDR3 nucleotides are TGCAGCGCTATCCGGGGGACCGGGGATGGGTGGCGCTACACCTTC. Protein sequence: CSAIRGTGDGWRYTF. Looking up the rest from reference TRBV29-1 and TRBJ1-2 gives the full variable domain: SAVISQKPSRDICQRGTSLTIQCQVDSQVTMMFWYRQQPGQSLTLIATANQGSEATYESGFVIDKFPISRPNLTFSTLTVSNMSPEDSSIYLCSAIRGTGDGWRYTFGSGTRLTVV.

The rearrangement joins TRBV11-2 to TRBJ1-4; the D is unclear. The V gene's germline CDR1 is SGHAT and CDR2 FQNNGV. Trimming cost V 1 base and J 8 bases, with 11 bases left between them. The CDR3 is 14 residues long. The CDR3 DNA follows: TGTGCCAGCAGCTTAGTCGGGGAGCGGGAAAAACTGTTTTTT. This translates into CASSLVGEREKLFF.

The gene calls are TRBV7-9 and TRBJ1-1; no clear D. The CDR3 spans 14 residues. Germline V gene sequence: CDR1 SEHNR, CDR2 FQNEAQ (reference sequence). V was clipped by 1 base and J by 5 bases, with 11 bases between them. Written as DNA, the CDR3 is TGTGCCAGCAGCTTAGGTTCTCGATTTACTGAAGCTTTCTTT. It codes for CASSLGSRFTEAFF.

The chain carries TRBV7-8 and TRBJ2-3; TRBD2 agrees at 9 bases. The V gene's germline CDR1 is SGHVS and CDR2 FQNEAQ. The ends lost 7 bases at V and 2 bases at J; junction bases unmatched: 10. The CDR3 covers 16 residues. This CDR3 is CASTQSLAGNTDTQYF. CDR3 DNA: TGTGCCAGCACCCAGTCCCTAGCGGGGAACACAGATACGCAGTATTTT.

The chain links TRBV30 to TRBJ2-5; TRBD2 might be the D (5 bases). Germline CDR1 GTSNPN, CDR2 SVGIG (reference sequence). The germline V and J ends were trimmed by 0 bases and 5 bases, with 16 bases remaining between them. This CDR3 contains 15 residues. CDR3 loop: CAWSVLWERRETQYF. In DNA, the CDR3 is TGTGCCTGGAGTGTACTGTGGGAGCGAAGGGAGACCCAGTACTTC.

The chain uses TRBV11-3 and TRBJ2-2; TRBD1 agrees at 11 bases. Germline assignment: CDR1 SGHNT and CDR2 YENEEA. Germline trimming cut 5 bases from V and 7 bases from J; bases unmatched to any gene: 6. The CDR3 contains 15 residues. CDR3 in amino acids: CASSTRTGGGGELFF. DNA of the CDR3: TGTGCCAGCAGCACCAGGACAGGGGGCGGCGGGGAGCTGTTTTTT.